A single T cell receptor beta chain is shown here with its context. Its matching antigen is unknown. Germline loops: CDR1 SEHNR, CDR2 FQNEAQ (reference sequence). The germline V and J ends were trimmed by 5 bases and 11 bases, with 15 bases remaining between them. CDR3 length: 12 residues. The data are from a study of cytomegalovirus exposure and HLA in healthy donors. Study-level results: Researchers reported in a later analysis that a missense DCLRE1C variant was tied to TCR beta V- and J-gene trimming.

Amplification used 60 Vbeta primers and 13 Jbeta primers. Sequencing used immunoSEQ multiplex PCR; TCRdb keeps in-frame clones, though not all of them. The sample lists about 190,000 clones; around 87% were seen once. What was sequenced was PBMCs. This TCR came from a man aged 30 to 45 in good health and CMV-seronegative. The chain joins TRBV7-9 to TRBJ1-1, with D tentatively TRBD1 (5 bases). The CDR3 spells CASSARQTGAFF. CDR3 DNA sequence: TGTGCCAGCAGCGCAAGACAGACTGGGGCTTTCTTT.